Reported below is one T cell receptor beta chain. Profiled with immunoSEQ multiplex PCR; TCRdb holds only in-frame clones, not every one. The sample has about 440,000 clones, 87% seen once; the top ten hold almost 2%. These data come from a study of blood T cell repertoires in COVID-19. Germline CDR1 is SGHTA and CDR2 is FQGNSA. The ends lost 5 bases at V and 3 bases at J; junction bases unmatched: 7. There are 16 residues in the CDR3. Living in 25 or so US areas, the participants were between 18 and 89 years of age. The J gene is TRBJ1-3, the V gene TRBV7-2; TRBD1 agrees at 10 bases. This receptor was identified in a woman aged 18 to 35 with acute COVID-19. Sequencing was carried out using PBMCs or T cells enriched from blood (not recorded which). CDR3 sequence reads: CASSPGQGRGGNTIYF. The CDR3 region has the DNA TGTGCCAGCAGCCCGGGACAGGGGCGAGGTGGAAACACCATATATTTT.